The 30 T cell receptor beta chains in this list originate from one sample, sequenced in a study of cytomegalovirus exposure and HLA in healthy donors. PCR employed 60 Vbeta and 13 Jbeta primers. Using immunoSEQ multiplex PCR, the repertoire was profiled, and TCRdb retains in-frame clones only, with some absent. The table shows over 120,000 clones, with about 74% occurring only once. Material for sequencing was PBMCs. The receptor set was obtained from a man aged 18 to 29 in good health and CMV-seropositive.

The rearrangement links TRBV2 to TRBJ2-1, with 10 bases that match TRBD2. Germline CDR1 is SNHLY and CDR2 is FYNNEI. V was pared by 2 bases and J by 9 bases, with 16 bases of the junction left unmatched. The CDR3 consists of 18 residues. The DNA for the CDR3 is TGTGCCAGCAGTGAACCAGCGGGAGGGCTTACGGTCTTGCTTGAGCAGTTCTTC. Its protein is CASSEPAGGLTVLLEQFF. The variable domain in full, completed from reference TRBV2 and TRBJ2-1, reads EPEVTQTPSHQVTQMGQEVILRCVPISNHLYFYWYRQILGQKVEFLVSFYNNEISEKSEIFDDQFSVERPDGSNFTLKIRSTKLEDSAMYFCASSEPAGGLTVLLEQFFGPGTRLTVL.

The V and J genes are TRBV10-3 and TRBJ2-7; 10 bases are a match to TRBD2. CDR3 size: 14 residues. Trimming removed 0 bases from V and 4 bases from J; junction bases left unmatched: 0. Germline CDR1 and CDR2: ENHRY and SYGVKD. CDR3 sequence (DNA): TGTGCCATCAGTGAGTCTAGCGGGGGGTACGAGCAGTACTTC. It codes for CAISESSGGYEQYF.

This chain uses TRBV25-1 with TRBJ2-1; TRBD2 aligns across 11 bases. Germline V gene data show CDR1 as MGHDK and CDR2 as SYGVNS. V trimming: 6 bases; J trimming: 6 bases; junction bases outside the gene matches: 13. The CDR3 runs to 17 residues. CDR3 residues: CASRRVAGGTAPNEQFF. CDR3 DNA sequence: TGTGCCAGCAGGAGGGTAGCGGGAGGGACTGCCCCCAATGAGCAGTTCTTC.

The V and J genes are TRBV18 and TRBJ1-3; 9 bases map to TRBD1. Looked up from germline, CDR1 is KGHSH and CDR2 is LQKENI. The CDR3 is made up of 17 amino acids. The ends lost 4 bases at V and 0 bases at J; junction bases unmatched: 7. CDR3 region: CASSQQGALLSGNTIYF. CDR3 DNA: TGTGCCAGCTCACAACAGGGGGCTCTCCTCTCTGGAAACACCATATATTTT. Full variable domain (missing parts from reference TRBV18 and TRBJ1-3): NAGVMQNPRHLVRRRGQEARLRCSPMKGHSHVYWYRQLPEEGLKFMVYLQKENIIDESGMPKERFSAEFPKEGPSILRIQQVVRGDSAAYFCASSQQGALLSGNTIYFGEGSWLTVV.

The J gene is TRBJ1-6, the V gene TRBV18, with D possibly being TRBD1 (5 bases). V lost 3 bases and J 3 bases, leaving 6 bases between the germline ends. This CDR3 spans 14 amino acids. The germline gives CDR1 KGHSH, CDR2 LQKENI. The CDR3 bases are TGTGCCAGCTCACCCGGGGGCTATAATTCACCCCTCCACTTT. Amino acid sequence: CASSPGGYNSPLHF.

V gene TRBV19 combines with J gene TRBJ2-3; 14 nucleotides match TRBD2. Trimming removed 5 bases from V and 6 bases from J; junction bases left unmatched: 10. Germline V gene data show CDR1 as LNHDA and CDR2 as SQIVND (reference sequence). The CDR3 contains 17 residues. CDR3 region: CASSLPGTSGGPDTQYF. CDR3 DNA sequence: TGTGCCAGTAGTCTACCAGGGACTAGCGGGGGCCCCGATACGCAGTATTTT.

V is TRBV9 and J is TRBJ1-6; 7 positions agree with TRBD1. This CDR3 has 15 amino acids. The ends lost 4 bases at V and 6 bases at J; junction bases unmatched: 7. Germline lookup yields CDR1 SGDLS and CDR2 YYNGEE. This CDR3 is CASSPRQGTNSPLHF. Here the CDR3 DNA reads TGTGCCAGCAGCCCTCGACAGGGTACTAATTCACCCCTCCACTTT.

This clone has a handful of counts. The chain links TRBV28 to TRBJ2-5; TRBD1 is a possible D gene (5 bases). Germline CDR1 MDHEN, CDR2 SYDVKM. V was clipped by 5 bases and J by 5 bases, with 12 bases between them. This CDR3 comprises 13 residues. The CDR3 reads CASSPQTVETQYF. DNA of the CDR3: TGTGCCAGCAGTCCGCAGACAGTGGAGACCCAGTACTTC.

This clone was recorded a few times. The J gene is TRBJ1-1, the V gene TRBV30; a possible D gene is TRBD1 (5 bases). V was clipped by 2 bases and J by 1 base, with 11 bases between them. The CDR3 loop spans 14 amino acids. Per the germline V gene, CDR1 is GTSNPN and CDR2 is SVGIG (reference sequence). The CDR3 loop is CAWSSTAWNTEAFF. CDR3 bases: TGTGCCTGGAGTTCGACAGCTTGGAACACTGAAGCTTTCTTT.

CDR3: CASSPPYDYGYTF. The CDR3 DNA follows: TGTGCCAGCAGTCCTCCTTATGACTATGGCTACACCTTC. The chain employs TRBV28 and TRBJ1-2; D gene unclear. Trimming pared 5 bases from V and 3 bases from J, leaving 10 bases between. Germline lookup yields CDR1 MDHEN and CDR2 SYDVKM. The CDR3 is 13 amino acids.

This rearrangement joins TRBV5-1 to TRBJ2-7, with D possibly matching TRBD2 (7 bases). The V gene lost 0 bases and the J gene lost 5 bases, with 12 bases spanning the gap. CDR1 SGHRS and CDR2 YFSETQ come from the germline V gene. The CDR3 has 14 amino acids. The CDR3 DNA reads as TGCGCCAGCAGCTTGGGCCAGGGGAGGGACGAGCAGTACTTC. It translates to CASSLGQGRDEQYF.

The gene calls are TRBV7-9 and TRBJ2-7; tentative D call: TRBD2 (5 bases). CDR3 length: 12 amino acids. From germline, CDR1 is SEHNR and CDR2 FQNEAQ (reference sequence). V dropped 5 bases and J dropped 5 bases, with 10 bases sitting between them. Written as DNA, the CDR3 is TGTGCCAGCAGCCTCGGGAACGACGAGCAGTACTTC. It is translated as CASSLGNDEQYF.

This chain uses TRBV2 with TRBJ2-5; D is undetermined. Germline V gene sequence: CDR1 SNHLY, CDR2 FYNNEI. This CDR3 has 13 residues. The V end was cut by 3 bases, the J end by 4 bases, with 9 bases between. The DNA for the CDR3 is TGTGCCAGCAGTGACAGAGGTCCAGAGACCCAGTACTTC. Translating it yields CASSDRGPETQYF.

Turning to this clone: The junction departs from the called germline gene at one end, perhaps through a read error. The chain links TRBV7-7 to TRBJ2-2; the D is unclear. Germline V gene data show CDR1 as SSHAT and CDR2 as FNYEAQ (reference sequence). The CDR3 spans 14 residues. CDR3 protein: CASSLKAATGELFF. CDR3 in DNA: TGTGCTAGCAGCTTAAAGGCGGCCACCGGGGAGCTGTTTTTT.

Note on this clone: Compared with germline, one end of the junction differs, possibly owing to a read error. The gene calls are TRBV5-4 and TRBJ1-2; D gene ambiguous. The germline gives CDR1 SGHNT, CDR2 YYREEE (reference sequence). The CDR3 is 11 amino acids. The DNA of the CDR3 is TGTGCCAGCAGCTTAAACTACGGCTACACCTTC. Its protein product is CASSLNYGYTF.

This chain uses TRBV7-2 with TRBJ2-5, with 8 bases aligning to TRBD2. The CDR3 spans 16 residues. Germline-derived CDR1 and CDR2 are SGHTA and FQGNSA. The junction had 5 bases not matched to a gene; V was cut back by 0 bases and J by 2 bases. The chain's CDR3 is CASSLAQSSGQETQYF. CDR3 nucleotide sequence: TGTGCCAGCAGCTTAGCGCAGTCTAGCGGGCAAGAGACCCAGTACTTC. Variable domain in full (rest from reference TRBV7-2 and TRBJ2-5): GAGVSQSPSNKVTEKGKDVELRCDPISGHTALYWYRQSLGQGLEFLIYFQGNSAPDKSGLPSDRFSAERTGGSVSTLTIQRTQQEDSAVYLCASSLAQSSGQETQYFGPGTRLLVL.

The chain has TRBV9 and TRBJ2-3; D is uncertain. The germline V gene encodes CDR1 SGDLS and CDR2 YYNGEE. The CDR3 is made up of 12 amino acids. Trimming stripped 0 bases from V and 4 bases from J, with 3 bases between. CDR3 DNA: TGTGCCAGCAGCGTAGACTCAGATACGCAGTATTTT. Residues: CASSVDSDTQYF.

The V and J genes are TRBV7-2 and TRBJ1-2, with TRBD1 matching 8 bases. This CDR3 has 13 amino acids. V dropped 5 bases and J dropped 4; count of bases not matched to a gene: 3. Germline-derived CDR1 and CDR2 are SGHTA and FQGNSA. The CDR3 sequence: CASSRDRGYGYTF. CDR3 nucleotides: TGTGCCAGCAGCCGAGACAGGGGCTATGGCTACACCTTC.

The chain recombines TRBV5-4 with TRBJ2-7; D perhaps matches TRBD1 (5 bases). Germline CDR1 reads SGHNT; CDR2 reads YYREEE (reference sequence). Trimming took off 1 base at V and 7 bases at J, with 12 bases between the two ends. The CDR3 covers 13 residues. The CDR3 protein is CASSLRGLGEQYF. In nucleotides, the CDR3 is TGTGCCAGCAGCTTGAGGGGTTTGGGGGAGCAGTACTTC.

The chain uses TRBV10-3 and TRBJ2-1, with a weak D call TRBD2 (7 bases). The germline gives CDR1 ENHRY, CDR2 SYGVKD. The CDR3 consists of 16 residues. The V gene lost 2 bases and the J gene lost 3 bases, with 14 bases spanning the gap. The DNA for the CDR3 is TGTGCCATCAGTGAGAGGGGGGAGGGATTCTACAATGAGCAGTTCTTC. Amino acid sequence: CAISERGEGFYNEQFF.

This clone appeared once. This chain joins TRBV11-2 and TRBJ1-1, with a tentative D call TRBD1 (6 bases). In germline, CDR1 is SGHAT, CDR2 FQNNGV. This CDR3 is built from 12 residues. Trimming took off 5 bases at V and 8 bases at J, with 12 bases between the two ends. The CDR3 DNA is TGTGCCAGCAGCCTGGGGGGGCTAGAAGCTTTCTTT. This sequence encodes CASSLGGLEAFF.

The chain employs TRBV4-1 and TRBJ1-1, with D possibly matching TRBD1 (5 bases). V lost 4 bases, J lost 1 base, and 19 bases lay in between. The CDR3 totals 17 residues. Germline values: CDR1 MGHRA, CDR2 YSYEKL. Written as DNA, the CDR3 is TGCGCCAGCAGCCTTGACAGTGCCCCCGGGTGGAACACTGAAGCTTTCTTT. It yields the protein CASSLDSAPGWNTEAFF.

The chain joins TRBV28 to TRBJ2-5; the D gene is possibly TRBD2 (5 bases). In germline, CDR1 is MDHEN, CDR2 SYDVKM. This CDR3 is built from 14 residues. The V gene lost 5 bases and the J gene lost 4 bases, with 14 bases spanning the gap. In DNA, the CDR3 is TGTGCCAGCAGTGGCGTCGGGGTCGGAGAGACCCAGTACTTC. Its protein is CASSGVGVGETQYF.

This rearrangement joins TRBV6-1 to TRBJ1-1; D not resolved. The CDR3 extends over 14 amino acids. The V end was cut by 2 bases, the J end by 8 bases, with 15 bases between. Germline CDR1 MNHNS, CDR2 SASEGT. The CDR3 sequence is CASSEWSVPNEAFF. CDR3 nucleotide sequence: TGTGCCAGCAGTGAATGGTCGGTGCCTAACGAAGCTTTCTTT.

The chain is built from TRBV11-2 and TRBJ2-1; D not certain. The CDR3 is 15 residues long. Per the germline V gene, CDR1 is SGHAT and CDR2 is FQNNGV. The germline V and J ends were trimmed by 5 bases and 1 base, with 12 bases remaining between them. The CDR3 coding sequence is TGTGCCAGCAGCCAAGGTCGGGTTTCCTACAATGAGCAGTTCTTC. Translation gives CASSQGRVSYNEQFF. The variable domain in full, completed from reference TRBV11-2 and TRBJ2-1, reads EAGVAQSPRYKIIEKRQSVAFWCNPISGHATLYWYQQILGQGPKLLIQFQNNGVVDDSQLPKDRFSAERLKGVDSTLKIQPAKLEDSAVYLCASSQGRVSYNEQFFGPGTRLTVL.

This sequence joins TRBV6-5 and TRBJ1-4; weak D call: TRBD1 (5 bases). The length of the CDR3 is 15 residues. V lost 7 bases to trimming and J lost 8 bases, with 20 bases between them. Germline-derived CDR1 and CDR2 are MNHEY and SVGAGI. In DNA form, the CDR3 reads TGTGCCAGCACCCGGGGGGGGACCCTAGGGGAAAAACTGTTTTTT. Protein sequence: CASTRGGTLGEKLFF.

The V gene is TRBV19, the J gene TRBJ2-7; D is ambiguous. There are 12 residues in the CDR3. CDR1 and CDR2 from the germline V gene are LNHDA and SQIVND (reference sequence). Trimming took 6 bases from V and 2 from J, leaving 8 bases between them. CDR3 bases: TGTGCCAGTAGCCAGAACCCCTACGAGCAGTACTTC. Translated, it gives CASSQNPYEQYF.

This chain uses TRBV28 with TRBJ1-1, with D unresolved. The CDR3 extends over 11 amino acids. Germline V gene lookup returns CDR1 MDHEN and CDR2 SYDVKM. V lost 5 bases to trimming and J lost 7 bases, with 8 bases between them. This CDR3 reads CASSQKSEAFF. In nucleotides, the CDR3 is TGTGCCAGCAGTCAAAAGAGTGAAGCTTTCTTT.

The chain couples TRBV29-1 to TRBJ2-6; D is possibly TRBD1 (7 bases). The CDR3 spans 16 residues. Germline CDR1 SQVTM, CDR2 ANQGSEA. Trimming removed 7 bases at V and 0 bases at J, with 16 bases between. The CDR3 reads CSAGGGQSSGANVLTF. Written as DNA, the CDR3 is TGCAGCGCCGGAGGGGGACAGAGCTCTGGGGCCAACGTCCTGACTTTC.

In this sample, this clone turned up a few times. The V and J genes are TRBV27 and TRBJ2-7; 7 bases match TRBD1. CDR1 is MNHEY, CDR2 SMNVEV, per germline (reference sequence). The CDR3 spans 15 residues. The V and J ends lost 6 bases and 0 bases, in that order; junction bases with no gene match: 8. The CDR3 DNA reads TGTGCCAGCAGCCCCTCGACAGGGATCTCCTACGAGCAGTACTTC. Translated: CASSPSTGISYEQYF.